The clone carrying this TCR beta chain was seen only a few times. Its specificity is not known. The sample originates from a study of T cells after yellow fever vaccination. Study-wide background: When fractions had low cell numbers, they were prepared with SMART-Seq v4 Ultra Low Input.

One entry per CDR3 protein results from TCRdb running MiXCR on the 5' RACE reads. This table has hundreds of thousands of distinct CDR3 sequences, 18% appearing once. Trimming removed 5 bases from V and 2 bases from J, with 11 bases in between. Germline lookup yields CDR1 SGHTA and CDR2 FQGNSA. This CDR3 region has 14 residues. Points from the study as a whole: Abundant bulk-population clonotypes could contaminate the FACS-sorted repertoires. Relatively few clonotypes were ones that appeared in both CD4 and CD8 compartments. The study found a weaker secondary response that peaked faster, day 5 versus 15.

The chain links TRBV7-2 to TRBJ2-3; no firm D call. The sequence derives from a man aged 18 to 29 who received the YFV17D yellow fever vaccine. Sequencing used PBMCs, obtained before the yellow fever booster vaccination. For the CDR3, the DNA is TGTGCCAGCAGCCCCCGGACGTTCACAGATACGCAGTATTTT. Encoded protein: CASSPRTFTDTQYF.